The source of this T cell receptor beta chain is a study of CD8 T cells in ankylosing spondylitis. Quantitative 5'-RACE with molecular barcodes generated TCR beta libraries. TCRdb redid the calling of the 5' RACE reads with MiXCR, one entry per CDR3 protein. The sample consists of a few hundred thousand distinct CDR3 sequences, 7% to 9% of them appearing once. The sample holds a few counts of this clonotype. What it binds is unknown. Study-wide results and caveats: Significant enrichment of disease-linked clones was reportedly seen in matched ankylosing spondylitis synovial fluid. Disease-associated clones were CD8+ and fairly uncommon in peripheral blood. There was a TCR beta motif, made of fewer than 10 highly homologous variants, that appeared characteristic of ankylosing spondylitis blood.

The CDR3 covers 18 residues. Germline CDR1 and CDR2: ENHRY and SYGVKD. V was clipped by 6 bases and J by 3 bases; unmatched bases: 11. The sequence derives from a male donor with ankylosing spondylitis. This chain uses TRBV10-3 with TRBJ2-2; 12 bases are a match to TRBD2. Sequencing used blood, either unsorted or a sorted T cell fraction (not recorded which). CDR3 nucleotide sequence: TGTGCCATCAGACCAGGGCTAGCGGGAGGGCCGGACACCGGGGAGCTGTTTTTT. Amino acid sequence: CAIRPGLAGGPDTGELFF.